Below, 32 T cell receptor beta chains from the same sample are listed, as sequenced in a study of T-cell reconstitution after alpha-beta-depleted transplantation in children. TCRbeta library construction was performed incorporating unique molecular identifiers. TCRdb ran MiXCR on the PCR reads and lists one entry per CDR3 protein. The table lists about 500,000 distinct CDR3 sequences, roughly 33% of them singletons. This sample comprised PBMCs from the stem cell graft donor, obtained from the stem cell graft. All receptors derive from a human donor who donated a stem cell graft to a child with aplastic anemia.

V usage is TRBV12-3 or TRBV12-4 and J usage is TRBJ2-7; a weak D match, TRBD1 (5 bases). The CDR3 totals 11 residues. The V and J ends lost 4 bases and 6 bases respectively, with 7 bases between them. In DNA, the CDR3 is TGTGCCAGCAGTTCGCAGGGCGAGCAGTACTTC. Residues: CASSSQGEQYF.

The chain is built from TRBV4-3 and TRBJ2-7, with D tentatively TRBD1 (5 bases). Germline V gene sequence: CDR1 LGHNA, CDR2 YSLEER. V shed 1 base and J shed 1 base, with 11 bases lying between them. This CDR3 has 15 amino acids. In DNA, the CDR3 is TGCGCCAGCAGCCAAGGGGGCGCCCGGTCCTACGAGCAGTACTTC. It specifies CASSQGGARSYEQYF.

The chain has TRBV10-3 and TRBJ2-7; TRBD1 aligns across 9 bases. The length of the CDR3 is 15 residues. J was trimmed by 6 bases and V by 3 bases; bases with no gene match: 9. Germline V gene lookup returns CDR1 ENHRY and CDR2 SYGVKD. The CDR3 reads CAISDPPGQGSEQYF. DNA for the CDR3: TGTGCCATCAGTGACCCACCGGGACAGGGAAGCGAGCAGTACTTC.

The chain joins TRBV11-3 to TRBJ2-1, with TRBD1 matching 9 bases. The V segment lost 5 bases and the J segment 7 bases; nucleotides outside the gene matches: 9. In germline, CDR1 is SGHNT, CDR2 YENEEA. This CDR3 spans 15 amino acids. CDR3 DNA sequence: TGTGCCAGCAGCCCCTCGTGGGGACAGGGTAATGAGCAGTTCTTC. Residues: CASSPSWGQGNEQFF.

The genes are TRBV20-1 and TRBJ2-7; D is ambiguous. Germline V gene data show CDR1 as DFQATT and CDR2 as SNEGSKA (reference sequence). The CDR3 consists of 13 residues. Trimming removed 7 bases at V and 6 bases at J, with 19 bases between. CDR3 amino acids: CSVPPLHEREQYF. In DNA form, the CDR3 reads TGCAGTGTTCCCCCGCTCCATGAGCGCGAGCAGTACTTC.

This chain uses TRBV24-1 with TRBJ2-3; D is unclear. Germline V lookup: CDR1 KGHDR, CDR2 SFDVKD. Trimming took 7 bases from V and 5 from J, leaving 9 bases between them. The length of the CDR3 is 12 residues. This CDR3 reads CATRSSGDTQYF. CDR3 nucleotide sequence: TGTGCCACCAGAAGCTCGGGAGATACGCAGTATTTT.

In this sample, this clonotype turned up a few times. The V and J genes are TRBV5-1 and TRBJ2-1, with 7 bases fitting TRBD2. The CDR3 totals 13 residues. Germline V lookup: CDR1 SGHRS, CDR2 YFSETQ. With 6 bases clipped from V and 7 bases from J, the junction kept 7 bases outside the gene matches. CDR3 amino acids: CASNRQGGNEQFF. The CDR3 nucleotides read TGCGCCAGCAATCGGCAGGGAGGGAATGAGCAGTTCTTC.

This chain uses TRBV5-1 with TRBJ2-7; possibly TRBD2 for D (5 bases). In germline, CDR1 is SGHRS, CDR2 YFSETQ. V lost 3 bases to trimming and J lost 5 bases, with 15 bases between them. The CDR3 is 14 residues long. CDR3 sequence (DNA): TGCGCCAGCAGCTCCAGCACTAGTAGGAACGAGCAGTACTTC. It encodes CASSSSTSRNEQYF.

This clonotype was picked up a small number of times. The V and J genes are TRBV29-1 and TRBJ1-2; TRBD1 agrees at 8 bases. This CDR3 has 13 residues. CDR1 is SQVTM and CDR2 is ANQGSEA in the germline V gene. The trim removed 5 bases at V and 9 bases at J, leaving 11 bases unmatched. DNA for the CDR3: TGCAGCGTTTTGAGTGGGCAGGGGGCGAGCTACACCTTC. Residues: CSVLSGQGASYTF.

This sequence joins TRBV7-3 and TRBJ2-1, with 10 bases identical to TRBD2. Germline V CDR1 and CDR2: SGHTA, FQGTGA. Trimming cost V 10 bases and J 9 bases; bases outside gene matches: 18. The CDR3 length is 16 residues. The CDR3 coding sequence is TGTGCCACCAGGCGGACAACCAGCGGGAGGGCCTCTGAGCAGTTCTTC. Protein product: CATRRTTSGRASEQFF.

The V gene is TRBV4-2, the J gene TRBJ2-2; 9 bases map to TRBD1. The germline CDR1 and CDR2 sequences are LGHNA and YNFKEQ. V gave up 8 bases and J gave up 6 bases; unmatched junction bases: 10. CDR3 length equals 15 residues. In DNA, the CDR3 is TGTGCCAGCCTTCCGGGACAGGGATCGCCCGGGGAGCTGTTTTTT. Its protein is CASLPGQGSPGELFF.

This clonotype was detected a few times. CDR3 in DNA: TGTGCCAGCAGCTTAAGGGGGCAAAACTCTGGGGCCAACGTCCTGACTTTC. Translating it yields CASSLRGQNSGANVLTF. This chain links TRBV7-2 with TRBJ2-6; 7 bases map to TRBD1. The CDR3 runs to 17 residues. J lost 0 bases, V lost 2 bases, and 4 bases had no gene match. Germline V gives CDR1 SGHTA, CDR2 FQGNSA.

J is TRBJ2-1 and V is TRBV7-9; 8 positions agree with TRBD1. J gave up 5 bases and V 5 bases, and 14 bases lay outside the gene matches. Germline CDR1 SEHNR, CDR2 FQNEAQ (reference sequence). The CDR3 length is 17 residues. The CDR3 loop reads CASSPRQGSPSHNEQFF. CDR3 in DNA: TGTGCCAGCAGCCCAAGACAGGGGTCACCCAGTCACAATGAGCAGTTCTTC.

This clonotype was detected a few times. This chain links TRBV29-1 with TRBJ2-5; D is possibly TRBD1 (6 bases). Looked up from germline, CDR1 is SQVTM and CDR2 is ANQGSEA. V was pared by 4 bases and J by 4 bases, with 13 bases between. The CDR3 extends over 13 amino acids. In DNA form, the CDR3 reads TGCAGCGTTGCCCGGGACACCCCAGAGACCCAGTACTTC. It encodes CSVARDTPETQYF.

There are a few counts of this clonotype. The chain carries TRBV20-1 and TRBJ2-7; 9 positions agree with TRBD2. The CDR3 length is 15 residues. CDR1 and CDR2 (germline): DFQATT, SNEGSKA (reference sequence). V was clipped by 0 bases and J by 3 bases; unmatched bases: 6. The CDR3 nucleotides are TGCAGTGCTAGAGACTTAGCGGGAGCAGGCTACGAGCAGTACTTC. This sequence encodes CSARDLAGAGYEQYF.

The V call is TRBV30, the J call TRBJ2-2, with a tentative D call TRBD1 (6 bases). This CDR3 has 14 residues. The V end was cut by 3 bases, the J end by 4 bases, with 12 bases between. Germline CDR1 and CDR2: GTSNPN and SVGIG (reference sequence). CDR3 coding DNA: TGTGCCTGGAGCCAACAGGGATTCACCGGGGAGCTGTTTTTT. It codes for CAWSQQGFTGELFF.

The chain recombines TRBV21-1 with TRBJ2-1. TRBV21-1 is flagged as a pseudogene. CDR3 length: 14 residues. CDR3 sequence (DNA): TGTGCCAGCAGCCCGAGGAGATCCTACAATGAGCAGTTCTTC. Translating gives CASSPRRSYNEQFF.

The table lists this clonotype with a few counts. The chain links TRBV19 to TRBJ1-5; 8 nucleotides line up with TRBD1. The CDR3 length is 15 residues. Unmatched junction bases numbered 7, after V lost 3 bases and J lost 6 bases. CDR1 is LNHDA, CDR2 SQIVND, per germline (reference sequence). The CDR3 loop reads CASSIGAGGRQPQHF. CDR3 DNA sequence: TGTGCCAGTAGTATCGGGGCAGGGGGCCGTCAGCCCCAGCATTTT.

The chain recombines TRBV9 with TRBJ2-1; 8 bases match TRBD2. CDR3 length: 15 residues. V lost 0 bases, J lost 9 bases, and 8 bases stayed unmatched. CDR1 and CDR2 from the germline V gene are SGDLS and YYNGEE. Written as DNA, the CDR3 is TGTGCCAGCAGCGTAGATATCGGGAGGGCCGCTGAGCAGTTCTTC. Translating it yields CASSVDIGRAAEQFF.

The CDR3 reads CSARILAEKLFF. Written as DNA, the CDR3 is TGCAGTGCTAGGATATTAGCTGAAAAACTGTTTTTT. The chain uses TRBV20-1 and TRBJ1-4; no definite D call. CDR3 length: 12 amino acids. V gave up 3 bases and J gave up 7 bases, with 9 bases separating them. CDR1 is DFQATT and CDR2 is SNEGSKA in the germline V gene (reference sequence).

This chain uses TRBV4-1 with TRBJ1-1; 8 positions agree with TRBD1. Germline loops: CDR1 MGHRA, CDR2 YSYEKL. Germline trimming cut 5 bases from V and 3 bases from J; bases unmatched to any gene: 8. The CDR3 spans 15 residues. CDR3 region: CASSSPTGGDTEAFF. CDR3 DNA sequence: TGCGCCAGCAGCTCCCCTACAGGGGGGGACACTGAAGCTTTCTTT.

CDR3 residues: CASSIRSPGGYNEQFF. The CDR3 region has the DNA TGTGCCAGTAGTATACGGTCGCCGGGAGGATACAATGAGCAGTTCTTC. This chain connects TRBV19 to TRBJ2-1, with 7 bases lining up with TRBD2. The J segment lost 4 bases and the V segment lost 2 bases, leaving 8 bases of the junction unmatched. CDR1 and CDR2 (germline): LNHDA, SQIVND (reference sequence). CDR3 size: 16 residues.

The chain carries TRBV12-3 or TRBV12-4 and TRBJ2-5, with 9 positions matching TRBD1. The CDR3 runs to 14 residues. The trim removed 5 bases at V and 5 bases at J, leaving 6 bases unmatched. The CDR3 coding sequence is TGTGCCAGCAGTAGAGAACAGGGGGCGGAGACCCAGTACTTC. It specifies CASSREQGAETQYF.

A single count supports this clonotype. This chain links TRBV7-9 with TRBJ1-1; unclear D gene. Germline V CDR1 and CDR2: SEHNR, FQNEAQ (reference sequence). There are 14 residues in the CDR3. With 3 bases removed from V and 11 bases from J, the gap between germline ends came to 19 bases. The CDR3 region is CASSFQDRPSRAFF. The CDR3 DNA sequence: TGTGCCAGCAGCTTTCAGGACCGCCCGTCGCGGGCTTTCTTT.

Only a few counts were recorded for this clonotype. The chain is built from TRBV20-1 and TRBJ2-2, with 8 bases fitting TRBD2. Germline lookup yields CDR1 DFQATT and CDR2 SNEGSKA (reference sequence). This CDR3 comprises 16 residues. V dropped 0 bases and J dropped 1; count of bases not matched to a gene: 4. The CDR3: CSARDRSGRNTGELFF. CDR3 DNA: TGCAGTGCTAGAGATAGAAGCGGGAGGAACACCGGGGAGCTGTTTTTT.

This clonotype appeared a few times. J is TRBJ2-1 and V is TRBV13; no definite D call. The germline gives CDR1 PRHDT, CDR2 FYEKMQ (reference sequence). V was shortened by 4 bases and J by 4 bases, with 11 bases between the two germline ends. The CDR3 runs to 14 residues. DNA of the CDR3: TGTGCCAGCAGCTGGGTGACAACATACAATGAGCAGTTCTTC. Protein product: CASSWVTTYNEQFF.

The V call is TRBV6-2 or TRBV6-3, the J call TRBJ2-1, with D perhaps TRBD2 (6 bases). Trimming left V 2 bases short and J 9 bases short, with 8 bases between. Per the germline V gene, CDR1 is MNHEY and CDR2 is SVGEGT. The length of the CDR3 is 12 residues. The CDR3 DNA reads TGTGCCAGCAGTTACCCAGCGGGTGAGCAGTTCTTC. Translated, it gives CASSYPAGEQFF.

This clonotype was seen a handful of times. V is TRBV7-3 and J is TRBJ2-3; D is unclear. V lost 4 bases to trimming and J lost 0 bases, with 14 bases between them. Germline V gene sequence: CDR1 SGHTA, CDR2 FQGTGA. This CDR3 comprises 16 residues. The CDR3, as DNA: TGTGCCAGCAGCTCTGGACCCTTTTCTAGCACAGATACGCAGTATTTT. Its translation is CASSSGPFSSTDTQYF.

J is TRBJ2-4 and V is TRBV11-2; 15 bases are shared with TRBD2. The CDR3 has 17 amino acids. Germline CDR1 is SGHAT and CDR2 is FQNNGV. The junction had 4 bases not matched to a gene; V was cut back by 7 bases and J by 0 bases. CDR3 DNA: TGTGCCAGCACTCGGACTAGCGGGAGGGTAGCCAAAAACATTCAGTACTTC. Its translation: CASTRTSGRVAKNIQYF.

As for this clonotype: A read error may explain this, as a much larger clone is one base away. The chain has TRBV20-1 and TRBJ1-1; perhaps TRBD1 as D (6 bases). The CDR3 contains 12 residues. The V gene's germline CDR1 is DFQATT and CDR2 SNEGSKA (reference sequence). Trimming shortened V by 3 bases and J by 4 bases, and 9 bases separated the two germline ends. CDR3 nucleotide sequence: TGCAGTGCTAGGGGCAGGGGCACTGAAGCTTTCTTT. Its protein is CSARGRGTEAFF.

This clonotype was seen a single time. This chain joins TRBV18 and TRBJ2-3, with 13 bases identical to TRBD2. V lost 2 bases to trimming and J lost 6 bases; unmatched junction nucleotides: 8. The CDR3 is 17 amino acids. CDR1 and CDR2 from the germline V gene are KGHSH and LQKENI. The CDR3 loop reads CASSPALLTSGRDTQYF. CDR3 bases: TGTGCCAGCTCACCAGCCCTCTTGACTAGCGGGAGGGATACGCAGTATTTT. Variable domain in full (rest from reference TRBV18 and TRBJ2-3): NAGVMQNPRHLVRRRGQEARLRCSPMKGHSHVYWYRQLPEEGLKFMVYLQKENIIDESGMPKERFSAEFPKEGPSILRIQQVVRGDSAAYFCASSPALLTSGRDTQYFGPGTRLTVL.

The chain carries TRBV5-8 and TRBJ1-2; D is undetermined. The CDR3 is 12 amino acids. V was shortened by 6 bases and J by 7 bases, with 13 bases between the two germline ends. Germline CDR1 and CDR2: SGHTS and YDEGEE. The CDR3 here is CASTPVGRGYTF. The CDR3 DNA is TGTGCCAGCACCCCTGTCGGCCGTGGCTACACCTTC.